This is a list of T cell receptor beta chains from one sample in a study of siplizumab effects on memory and regulatory T cells. Libraries were prepared by immunoSEQ multiplex PCR; TCRdb keeps only in-frame clonotypes and omits some of them. The sample yields approximately 120,000 clones, about 91% seen once. The sample taken for sequencing was Tregs sorted from blood. The source is a human donor in good health. Both conserved end residues are part of each CDR3. D genes are given only for firm matches. Where a row states a size, it is once, few, many or the class of an expanded clone; other rows omit it.

j_gene | abundance | d_gene | v_gene | CDR3aa | CDR3nt
TRBJ2-3 | . | . | TRBV6-1 | CASMMGDSTDTQYF | TGTGCCAGCATGATGGGGGACAGCACAGATACGCAGTATTTT
TRBJ2-3 | . | . | TRBV6-6 | CASSTPWATDTQYF | TGTGCCAGCAGTACCCCCTGGGCCACAGATACGCAGTATTTT
TRBJ2-7 | . | . | TRBV6-1 | CASSEARTQGTSYEQYF | TGTGCCAGCAGTGAAGCGCGTACGCAGGGGACTTCCTACGAGCAGTACTTC
TRBJ2-3 | once | . | TRBV5-1 | CASSLWEADTQYF | TGCGCCAGCAGCTTGTGGGAAGCAGATACGCAGTATTTT
TRBJ1-4 | . | . | TRBV13 | CASSLSQGDEKLFF | TGTGCCAGCAGCTTGAGTCAGGGAGATGAAAAACTGTTTTTT
TRBJ1-5 | . | . | TRBV6-6 | CASSYSRAGLQPQHF | TGTGCCAGCAGTTACTCCCGGGCAGGGCTCCAGCCCCAGCATTTT
TRBJ2-1 | . | TRBD2 | TRBV5-1 | CASSLSSGKGNEQFF | TGCGCCAGCAGCTTGTCTAGCGGGAAAGGGAATGAGCAGTTCTTC
TRBJ2-7 | . | TRBD1 | TRBV7-3 | CASSLVADRDYEQYF | TGTGCCAGCAGCTTAGTTGCGGACAGGGACTACGAGCAGTACTTC
TRBJ2-5 | . | TRBD2 | TRBV5-1 | CASTLGGYQETQYF | TGCGCCAGCACTCTCGGGGGGTACCAAGAGACCCAGTACTTC
TRBJ1-1 | . | . | TRBV19 | CASSIGVGNTEAFF | TGTGCCAGTAGTATCGGGGTTGGGAACACTGAAGCTTTCTTT
TRBJ1-1 | . | . | TRBV12-5 | CASGQVRVGYPGTEAFF | TGTGCTAGTGGGCAAGTTAGGGTTGGTTATCCTGGCACTGAAGCTTTCTTT
TRBJ1-2 | once | . | TRBV5-1 | CASRGQNYGYTF | TGCGCCAGCAGGGGACAAAACTATGGCTACACCTTC
TRBJ2-2 | . | . | TRBV4-1 | CASSPPVTGELFF | TGCGCCAGCAGCCCCCCAGTCACCGGGGAGCTGTTTTTT
TRBJ1-6 | few | TRBD1 | TRBV5-1 | CASSPGTGGGFSYNSPLHF | TGCGCCAGCAGCCCAGGGACAGGGGGCGGCTTTTCCTATAATTCACCCCTCCACTTT
TRBJ2-1 | . | TRBD1 | TRBV7-8 | CASSSGQGGEQFF | TGTGCCAGCAGCTCAGGACAGGGGGGTGAGCAGTTCTTC
TRBJ2-7 | . | TRBD2 | TRBV5-1 | CASSFLSGFYEQYF | TGCGCCAGCAGCTTCCTTAGCGGGTTCTACGAGCAGTACTTC
TRBJ2-5 | . | . | TRBV5-1 | CASSLAGVVETQYF | TGCGCCAGCAGCTTGGCAGGGGTCGTAGAGACCCAGTACTTC
TRBJ2-7 | . | TRBD2 | TRBV7-9 | CASSPQASGGVREQYF | TGTGCCAGCAGCCCCCAGGCTAGCGGGGGGGTCCGCGAGCAGTACTTC
TRBJ1-1 | once | . | TRBV6-1 | CASSVWGNTEAFF | TGTGCCAGCAGTGTCTGGGGCAACACTGAAGCTTTCTTT
TRBJ1-2 | . | . | TRBV14 | CASSRQGQNYGYTF | TGTGCCAGCAGCCGCCAAGGACAAAACTATGGCTACACCTTC
TRBJ1-2 | . | . | TRBV9 | CASSVGGPTYGYTF | TGTGCCAGCAGCGTGGGGGGACCGACCTATGGCTACACCTTC
TRBJ2-7 | once | TRBD1 | TRBV6-6 | CASSYWDSSYEQYF | TGTGCCAGCAGTTACTGGGACAGCTCCTACGAGCAGTACTTC
TRBJ1-1 | . | TRBD1 | TRBV7-9 | CASRTRDRGSAEAFF | TGTGCCAGCAGGACCCGGGACAGGGGATCGGCTGAAGCTTTCTTT
TRBJ2-5 | . | . | TRBV1 | CTSSQGGAGLDQETQYF | TGCACCAGCAGCCAGGGGGGGGCGGGCTTAGACCAAGAGACCCAGTACTTC
TRBJ1-2 | . | TRBD1 | TRBV6-1 | CASSESAGQGAGGYTF | TGTGCCAGCAGTGAATCCGCGGGACAGGGGGCGGGAGGCTACACCTTC
TRBJ1-4 | once | . | TRBV5-1 | CASSPSPATNEKLFF | TGCGCCAGCAGCCCGTCCCCGGCAACTAATGAAAAACTGTTTTTT
TRBJ2-1 | few | . | TRBV11-3 | CASSSAGDRNEQFF | TGTGCCAGCAGCTCCGCAGGGGACCGCAATGAGCAGTTCTTC
TRBJ1-1 | . | TRBD1 | TRBV5-1 | CASRMLGGTGGNTEAFF | TGCGCCAGTAGAATGTTGGGCGGGACAGGGGGAAACACTGAAGCTTTCTTT